Below are 8 T cell receptor beta chains sequenced from a single sample in a study of shared clonotypes between healthy human individuals. Produced via immunoSEQ multiplex PCR; TCRdb's table is partial and in-frame only. The sample shows some 980,000 clones, approximately 80% of them seen only once. The sequencing sample was made of memory CD4+ T cells sorted from blood. As for subset: CD45RA-negative fraction. The origin of the receptors is a man between 18 and 35 years old in good health.

This chain uses TRBV7-8 with TRBJ1-5; 8 bases are a match to TRBD1. The CDR3 length is 15 residues. The germline V gene encodes CDR1 SGHVS and CDR2 FQNEAQ. Trimming cost V 5 bases and J 2 bases; bases outside gene matches: 5. The CDR3 bases are TGTGCCAGCAGCCCCGGGGGACAGGGCAATCAGCCCCAGCATTTT. This encodes CASSPGGQGNQPQHF.

This clone turned up a few times. The chain joins TRBV5-4 to TRBJ1-2; D uncertain. Germline assignment: CDR1 SGHNT and CDR2 YYREEE (reference sequence). The CDR3 is 15 amino acids. V gave up 3 bases and J gave up 4 bases, with 16 bases separating them. The CDR3 DNA reads as TGTGCCAGCAGCTCCCCACAGCAACAAAGCTATGGCTACACCTTC. Translation gives CASSSPQQQSYGYTF.

The rearrangement links TRBV25-1 to TRBJ2-7; the match to TRBD2 covers 13 bases. Germline V gene data show CDR1 as MGHDK and CDR2 as SYGVNS. This CDR3 is built from 17 residues. V was clipped by 7 bases and J by 7 bases; unmatched bases: 16. The CDR3, as DNA: TGTGCCAGCACTCCCGGGACTAGCGGGACCAACGTTCGTGAGCAGTACTTC. Protein sequence: CASTPGTSGTNVREQYF.

The chain couples TRBV11-2 to TRBJ2-5; D may be TRBD1 or TRBD2 (5 bases each). This CDR3 is built from 16 residues. V was pared by 1 base and J by 0 bases, with 12 bases between. Germline V gene data show CDR1 as SGHAT and CDR2 as FQNNGV. The CDR3 spells CASSLAWGNYQETQYF. CDR3 bases: TGTGCCAGCAGCTTAGCGTGGGGGAATTACCAAGAGACCCAGTACTTC.

For the CDR3, the DNA is TGTGCCAGCTCACCTCAAGCGGGAAGCACAGATACGCAGTATTTT. Its translation is CASSPQAGSTDTQYF. The rearrangement uses TRBV18 and TRBJ2-3; 7 nucleotides align to TRBD2. Trimming removed 3 bases from V and 0 bases from J; junction bases left unmatched: 3. CDR1 is KGHSH, CDR2 LQKENI, per germline. The CDR3 runs 15 residues.

V gene TRBV19 combines with J gene TRBJ1-5; D is ambiguous. The CDR3 is 14 amino acids. The germline V and J ends were trimmed by 3 bases and 7 bases, with 13 bases remaining between them. The V gene's germline CDR1 is LNHDA and CDR2 SQIVND (reference sequence). CDR3 sequence: CASSMPNLGQPQHF. The DNA for the CDR3 is TGTGCCAGTAGTATGCCAAACTTGGGGCAGCCCCAGCATTTT.

This chain links TRBV5-1 with TRBJ2-7; D is possibly TRBD1 (5 bases). Germline V gives CDR1 SGHRS, CDR2 YFSETQ. The CDR3 is 13 residues long. The V end was cut by 2 bases, the J end by 6 bases, with 12 bases between. CDR3: CASSFDRAPEQYF. Written as DNA, the CDR3 is TGCGCCAGCAGCTTCGACAGAGCCCCCGAGCAGTACTTC. Full variable domain (missing parts from reference TRBV5-1 and TRBJ2-7): KAGVTQTPRYLIKTRGQQVTLSCSPISGHRSVSWYQQTPGQGLQFLFEYFSETQRNKGNFPGRFSGRQFSNSRSEMNVSTLELGDSALYLCASSFDRAPEQYFGPGTRLTVT.

The table lists this clone with a few counts. The chain links TRBV4-2 to TRBJ2-1, with 12 bases that match TRBD2. The CDR3 is made up of 18 amino acids. V gave up 0 bases and J gave up 0 bases; unmatched junction bases: 3. Per germline, CDR1 LGHNA and CDR2 YNFKEQ. The CDR3: CASSQEQTSGSSYNEQFF. For the CDR3, the DNA is TGTGCCAGCAGCCAAGAACAGACTAGCGGGAGCTCCTACAATGAGCAGTTCTTC.